This T cell receptor (beta chain) was documented in a study of T-cell memory formation after mild COVID-19. Looking at the study overall: Among the donors, TCR clusters were largely specific to each donor. The study, taken as a whole, reports: Clones that contracted clustered mainly in CM and EM if CD4+ and in EMRA if CD8+.

V was pared by 0 bases and J by 2 bases, with 8 bases of the junction left unmatched. CDR3 length: 17 residues. Germline CDR1 and CDR2: SGHRS and YFSETQ. TCRdb re-derived calls from the 5' RACE reads in MiXCR, one entry per CDR3 protein. Among 470,000 or so distinct CDR3 sequences listed, approximately 20% were seen once. For this clonotype: The antigen remains unidentified.

V gene TRBV5-1 combines with J gene TRBJ1-2, with 9 bases lining up with TRBD1. This receptor was obtained from an adult woman who had mild COVID-19 (a few samples of this study predate the infection). Cell type and time point are not known. Source material: PBMCs or a T cell subset sorted from them (not recorded which). The CDR3: CASSLDGGTGTNYGYTF. As DNA, the CDR3 is TGCGCCAGCAGCTTGGATGGGGGGACAGGGACGAACTATGGCTACACCTTC.